A selection of T cell receptor beta chains follows, all from one sample in a study of shared clonotypes between healthy human individuals. Profiling relied on immunoSEQ multiplex PCR, and the TCRdb table lists in-frame clones only, not all of them. There are approximately 720,000 clones in the sample; around 72% occur only once, and approximately 1.8% lies in the top ten. Specimen: memory CD4+ T cells sorted from blood. The receptor set was obtained from a woman in her 30s in good health. CDR3s include the opening cysteine and the closing phenylalanine or tryptophan. Fields, in order: J gene, clone size, D gene, V gene, CDR3 DNA, CDR3 protein. The D gene is left open where the match is weak. Part of the rows lack a size; the others show once, few, many or a class for expanded clones.

j_call: TRBJ2-2; clone_size: few; d_call: .; v_call: TRBV5-1; cdr3_nt: TGCGCCAGCAGCTTGGCCGGAATCACCGGGGAGCTGTTTTTT; cdr3_aa: CASSLAGITGELFF
j_call: TRBJ2-3; clone_size: .; d_call: TRBD2; v_call: TRBV7-9; cdr3_nt: TGTGCCAGCAGCTCATACGGGAGGAAGACAGATACGCAGTATTTT; cdr3_aa: CASSSYGRKTDTQYF
j_call: TRBJ2-7; clone_size: once; d_call: .; v_call: TRBV20-1; cdr3_nt: TGCAGTGCTAGAGATTACAACGAGCAGTACTTC; cdr3_aa: CSARDYNEQYF
j_call: TRBJ1-4; clone_size: .; d_call: .; v_call: TRBV19; cdr3_nt: TGTGCCAGCCGCCAGACAGCTAGTAATGAAAAACTGTTTTTT; cdr3_aa: CASRQTASNEKLFF
j_call: TRBJ2-5; clone_size: .; d_call: TRBD2; v_call: TRBV2; cdr3_nt: TGTGCCAGCAGCAGTGGGACTAGCGGGACTCTGTCCCAGTACTTC; cdr3_aa: CASSSGTSGTLSQYF
j_call: TRBJ2-3; clone_size: .; d_call: TRBD1; v_call: TRBV5-1; cdr3_nt: TGCGCCAGCAGCCTGGACAGGGGGTGGACAGATACGCAGTATTTT; cdr3_aa: CASSLDRGWTDTQYF
j_call: TRBJ2-1; clone_size: many; d_call: TRBD2; v_call: TRBV19; cdr3_nt: TGTGCCAGTAGTATCAAAAGGGGGACTAGCGGTCTTAGTGAGCAGTTCTTC; cdr3_aa: CASSIKRGTSGLSEQFF
j_call: TRBJ1-3; clone_size: few; d_call: .; v_call: TRBV15; cdr3_nt: TGTGCCACCAGCAGGACCGGGACACAAGGAAACACCATATATTTT; cdr3_aa: CATSRTGTQGNTIYF
j_call: TRBJ2-7; clone_size: .; d_call: .; v_call: TRBV2; cdr3_nt: TGTGCCAGCAGTTACATCCCCTACGAGCAGTACTTC; cdr3_aa: CASSYIPYEQYF
j_call: TRBJ1-1; clone_size: once; d_call: .; v_call: TRBV5-1; cdr3_nt: TGCGCCAGCAGCTTGGAGGTTTCCCCCCCTATCACTGAAGCTTTCTTT; cdr3_aa: CASSLEVSPPITEAFF
j_call: TRBJ2-1; clone_size: .; d_call: .; v_call: TRBV5-1; cdr3_nt: TGCGCCAGCAGCTTGGCGGACTCCCGTTACAATGAGCAGTTCTTC; cdr3_aa: CASSLADSRYNEQFF
j_call: TRBJ2-7; clone_size: .; d_call: .; v_call: TRBV15; cdr3_nt: TGTGCCACCAGCAGAGATCCCGGACAGTACGAGCAGTACTTC; cdr3_aa: CATSRDPGQYEQYF
j_call: TRBJ2-2; clone_size: few; d_call: TRBD2; v_call: TRBV7-2; cdr3_nt: TGTGCCAGCAGCTTTGACGGGAGGGCCTCCGGGGAGCTGTTTTTT; cdr3_aa: CASSFDGRASGELFF
j_call: TRBJ2-7; clone_size: .; d_call: TRBD2; v_call: TRBV11-1; cdr3_nt: TGTGCCAGCAGCTTTGGACTAGCGGGAGGCGGGTACGAGCAGTACTTC; cdr3_aa: CASSFGLAGGGYEQYF
j_call: TRBJ1-3; clone_size: .; d_call: .; v_call: TRBV19; cdr3_nt: TGTGCCTCGAGGGACTCTGGAAACACCATATATTTT; cdr3_aa: CASRDSGNTIYF
j_call: TRBJ1-4; clone_size: .; d_call: .; v_call: TRBV4-1; cdr3_nt: TGCGCCAGCAGCCAAGCTCGGATGGGCCGTAATGAAAAACTGTTTTTT; cdr3_aa: CASSQARMGRNEKLFF
j_call: TRBJ2-7; clone_size: .; d_call: TRBD1; v_call: TRBV25-1; cdr3_nt: TGTGCCAGCAGTGACCCGGGACAGGGGCCCCAGTACTTC; cdr3_aa: CASSDPGQGPQYF
j_call: TRBJ2-2; clone_size: .; d_call: .; v_call: TRBV27; cdr3_nt: TGTGCCAGCAGTTTAACAGGGTGGACCGGGGAGCTGTTTTTT; cdr3_aa: CASSLTGWTGELFF
j_call: TRBJ1-4; clone_size: .; d_call: TRBD1; v_call: TRBV9; cdr3_nt: TGTGCCAGCAGCGGTTTGGGACAGGCTGGTGAAAAACTGTTTTTT; cdr3_aa: CASSGLGQAGEKLFF
j_call: TRBJ2-1; clone_size: .; d_call: TRBD1; v_call: TRBV11-3; cdr3_nt: TGTGCCAGCAGCTTAGGGGGACAGGGGGCGAATGAGCAGTTCTTC; cdr3_aa: CASSLGGQGANEQFF
j_call: TRBJ2-7; clone_size: .; d_call: TRBD2; v_call: TRBV11-2; cdr3_nt: TGTGCCAGCCGGGGGACTAGCGGGAAGGTGGGCTACGAGCAGTACTTC; cdr3_aa: CASRGTSGKVGYEQYF
j_call: TRBJ2-6; clone_size: .; d_call: .; v_call: TRBV5-1; cdr3_nt: TGCGCCAGCAGGGACGGGGGTCCTGGGGCCAACGTCCTGACTTTC; cdr3_aa: CASRDGGPGANVLTF
j_call: TRBJ1-5; clone_size: .; d_call: .; v_call: TRBV28; cdr3_nt: TGTGCCAGCAGTTCGTTAGGAAATCAGCCCCAGCATTTT; cdr3_aa: CASSSLGNQPQHF
j_call: TRBJ1-2; clone_size: once; d_call: TRBD1; v_call: TRBV28; cdr3_nt: TGTGCCAGCGGAAAGACAGGGGGCTACTATGGCTACACCTTC; cdr3_aa: CASGKTGGYYGYTF
j_call: TRBJ2-2; clone_size: .; d_call: TRBD1; v_call: TRBV10-1; cdr3_nt: TGCGCCAGCAGACCAGGACAGGACACCGGGGAGCTGTTTTTT; cdr3_aa: CASRPGQDTGELFF
j_call: TRBJ2-7; clone_size: .; d_call: .; v_call: TRBV7-2; cdr3_nt: TGTGCCAGCAGCTGGGCACCCTACGAGCAGTACTTC; cdr3_aa: CASSWAPYEQYF
j_call: TRBJ2-5; clone_size: once; d_call: .; v_call: TRBV7-9; cdr3_nt: TGTGCCAGCAGCGCCAGGTGGGGGGCCGGGGAGACCCAGTACTTC; cdr3_aa: CASSARWGAGETQYF
j_call: TRBJ1-1; clone_size: once; d_call: TRBD1; v_call: TRBV5-4; cdr3_nt: TGTGCCAGCAGCGTCCCGGGACAGTCGGGTGGTTTGAACACTGAAGCTTTCTTT; cdr3_aa: CASSVPGQSGGLNTEAFF
j_call: TRBJ2-7; clone_size: .; d_call: .; v_call: TRBV10-3; cdr3_nt: TGTGCCATCAGTGACCTAGCCTTAGGGGGGAACGAGCAGTACTTC; cdr3_aa: CAISDLALGGNEQYF
j_call: TRBJ2-5; clone_size: few; d_call: .; v_call: TRBV2; cdr3_nt: TGTGCCAGCAGTCGCCCAGGAGTAGTAGAGACCCAGTACTTC; cdr3_aa: CASSRPGVVETQYF
j_call: TRBJ2-7; clone_size: .; d_call: TRBD2; v_call: TRBV7-2; cdr3_nt: TGTGCCAGCAGCCCATCTAGCGGGAGTAACGAGCAGTACTTC; cdr3_aa: CASSPSSGSNEQYF
j_call: TRBJ2-2; clone_size: .; d_call: TRBD1; v_call: TRBV18; cdr3_nt: TGTGCCAGCTCCCCGGGACAGGGGGCCACCGGGGAGCTGTTTTTT; cdr3_aa: CASSPGQGATGELFF
j_call: TRBJ1-1; clone_size: .; d_call: TRBD1; v_call: TRBV28; cdr3_nt: TGTGCCAGCAGCTTACCCGGACAGGGATTGAACACTGAAGCTTTCTTT; cdr3_aa: CASSLPGQGLNTEAFF
j_call: TRBJ2-3; clone_size: .; d_call: .; v_call: TRBV18; cdr3_nt: TGTGCCAGCTCACTGGAGAGGAGTATTCTAGATACGCAGTATTTT; cdr3_aa: CASSLERSILDTQYF
j_call: TRBJ2-6; clone_size: once; d_call: .; v_call: TRBV6-5; cdr3_nt: TGTGCCAGCAGTTCCCAGGGAACTGGGGCCAACGTCCTGACTTTC; cdr3_aa: CASSSQGTGANVLTF
j_call: TRBJ1-1; clone_size: .; d_call: TRBD1; v_call: TRBV28; cdr3_nt: TGTGCCAGCACCGGGGCGGGACAGCAAATGAACACTGAAGCTTTCTTT; cdr3_aa: CASTGAGQQMNTEAFF
j_call: TRBJ2-7; clone_size: .; d_call: .; v_call: TRBV18; cdr3_nt: TGTGCCAGCTCACCACCGTCCTACGGCTCCTACGAGCAGTACTTC; cdr3_aa: CASSPPSYGSYEQYF
j_call: TRBJ1-1; clone_size: .; d_call: TRBD1; v_call: TRBV10-1; cdr3_nt: TGCGCCGGCTACCGGGACAGGGGGGCCAGCACTGAAGCTTTCTTT; cdr3_aa: CAGYRDRGASTEAFF
j_call: TRBJ2-1; clone_size: many; d_call: .; v_call: TRBV6-5; cdr3_nt: TGTGCCAGCAGCCGCTATGCCCTCGCGGGCAATGAGCAGTTCTTC; cdr3_aa: CASSRYALAGNEQFF
j_call: TRBJ2-7; clone_size: .; d_call: TRBD1; v_call: TRBV7-6; cdr3_nt: TGTGCCAGCAGCTTAGTCGACAGGGATAATACGGAGCAGTACTTC; cdr3_aa: CASSLVDRDNTEQYF
j_call: TRBJ2-1; clone_size: .; d_call: TRBD2; v_call: TRBV5-5; cdr3_nt: TGTGCCAGCAGCCTGAGATTCCCGGGACTAGCGGATTACAATGAGCAGTTCTTC; cdr3_aa: CASSLRFPGLADYNEQFF
j_call: TRBJ2-1; clone_size: .; d_call: .; v_call: TRBV4-1; cdr3_nt: TGCGCCAGCAGCCAAGATAAAGGGTTCGTTCGTACGTACAATGAGCAGTTCTTC; cdr3_aa: CASSQDKGFVRTYNEQFF
j_call: TRBJ1-6; clone_size: .; d_call: TRBD1; v_call: TRBV30; cdr3_nt: TGTGCCTGGAGACGGGACAGCATCGGGGGAAGTACCCTCCACTTT; cdr3_aa: CAWRRDSIGGSTLHF
j_call: TRBJ2-6; clone_size: .; d_call: TRBD1; v_call: TRBV19; cdr3_nt: TGTGCCAGTAGTAAAAGGGACAGGGTAGACTCTGGGGCCAACGTCCTGACTTTC; cdr3_aa: CASSKRDRVDSGANVLTF
j_call: TRBJ2-3; clone_size: .; d_call: .; v_call: TRBV28; cdr3_nt: TGTGCCAGTACCAACAGGGGCACAGATACGCAGTATTTT; cdr3_aa: CASTNRGTDTQYF
j_call: TRBJ2-2; clone_size: .; d_call: TRBD2; v_call: TRBV27; cdr3_nt: TGTGCCAGCAGTAACGGACTAGATGCCGGGGAGCTGTTTTTT; cdr3_aa: CASSNGLDAGELFF
j_call: TRBJ2-7; clone_size: .; d_call: .; v_call: TRBV4-2; cdr3_nt: TGTGCCAGCAGCTTCTACCCCAACCCGGAGCAGTACTTC; cdr3_aa: CASSFYPNPEQYF
j_call: TRBJ2-7; clone_size: .; d_call: TRBD2; v_call: TRBV11-2; cdr3_nt: TGTGCCAGCAGCTTAGATTTGACGGGAGGGCCGAAGTACTTC; cdr3_aa: CASSLDLTGGPKYF
j_call: TRBJ2-7; clone_size: .; d_call: .; v_call: TRBV25-1; cdr3_nt: TGTGCCAGCAGCCTCGGAGGGCAGGACGAGCAGTACTTC; cdr3_aa: CASSLGGQDEQYF
j_call: TRBJ2-5; clone_size: .; d_call: .; v_call: TRBV5-1; cdr3_nt: TGCGCCAGCAGCTTCTTAGGGGCCGAAGAAGAGACCCAGTACTTC; cdr3_aa: CASSFLGAEEETQYF